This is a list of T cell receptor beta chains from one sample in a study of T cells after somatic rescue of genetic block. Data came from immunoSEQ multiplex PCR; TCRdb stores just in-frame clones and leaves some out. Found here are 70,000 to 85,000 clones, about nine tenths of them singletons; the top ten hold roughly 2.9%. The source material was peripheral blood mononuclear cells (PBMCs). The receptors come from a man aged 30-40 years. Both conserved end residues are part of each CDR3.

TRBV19,CASSILAGGLLSKNIQYF
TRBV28,CASSFSRGATEAFF
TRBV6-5,CASSYFGASYNEQFF
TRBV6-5,CASSYIGDSNQPQHF
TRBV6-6,CASSQGEGNQPQHF
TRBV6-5,CASSQQRGTQYF
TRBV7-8,CASSLLTSGGSEETQYF
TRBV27,CASSLAGTYEQYF
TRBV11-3,CASSSSGRKETQYF
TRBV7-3,CASSPSGQGIQYF
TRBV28,CASGQERNTGELFF
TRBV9,CASSVVEGENSNQPQHF
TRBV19,CASSIAAGQNTEAFF
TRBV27,CASSPGTSASFAHEQFF
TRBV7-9,CASSLAGAGVDTQYF
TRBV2,CASGYNEQFF
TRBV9,CASSLGGLVNEQFF
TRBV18,CASSPTGFQQYF
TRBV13,CASSIYQSGSYEQYF
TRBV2,CASGRQGRSQPQHF
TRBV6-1,CASRAGGSGADTQYF
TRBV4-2,CASSQDEVNEQFF
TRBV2,CASSRDRGNQPQHF
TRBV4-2,CASSPDPGASGANVLTF
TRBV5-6,CASSLFSGVNTEAFF
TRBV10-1,CASSVSRAGAGNTIYF
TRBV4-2,CASSQDPGGAGELFF
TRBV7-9,CASSFGSGNTEAFF
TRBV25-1,CASSRGLASYEQYF
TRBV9,CASSVGGSSSYEQYF
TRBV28,CASSRGGTEAFF
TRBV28,CASMTGYSDTQYF
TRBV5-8,CASSLEVAEASGNYGYTF
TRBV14,CASSPISDHGQYF
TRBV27,CASSSHRGPQLLLGTQYF
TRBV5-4,CASSLWGAGTEAFF
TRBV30,CAWSVGTDAAQYF
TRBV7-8,CASSWTSGSSYEQYF
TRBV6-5,CASSHPEGDGELFF
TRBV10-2,CASRKGVMNTEAFF
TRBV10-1,CASSEDLGTDTQYF
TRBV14,CASSTAREDTQYF